This T cell receptor (beta chain) was captured in a study of T cell responses to AZD1222 COVID-19 vaccine. In its sample, this clone was seen a few times. As yet, its antigen is unknown. The study, taken as a whole, reports: Epitopes outside B.1.351 and B.1.1.7 mutated regions reportedly drew nearly half of spike TCRs.

Some clones are missing from TCRdb's copy, which holds only in-frame ones; the method was immunoSEQ multiplex PCR. The profile shows about 150,000 clones, more than 70% of them singletons. The germline V gene has CDR1 SGHTA and CDR2 FQGNSA. Trimming at V came to 0 bases and at J to 1 base, leaving 7 bases not matched to a gene. CDR3 length: 17 amino acids. V usage is TRBV7-2 and J usage is TRBJ2-3; 7 bases map to TRBD2. Specimen: peripheral blood, collected on day 0 of MenACWY control vaccination. This clonotype originated in an adult in good health. DNA for the CDR3: TGTGCCAGCAGCTTAGCCCCGGGAGGACGGGGCACAGATACGCAGTATTTT. It encodes CASSLAPGGRGTDTQYF.